These 27 T cell receptor beta chains were all obtained from the same sample, sequenced in a study of T cells expressing NK-cell markers. After re-calling the 5' RACE reads, TCRdb lists one entry per CDR3 protein, DNA absent. Recorded for this sample: about 140,000 distinct CDR3 sequences. Sample: blood T cells: a sorted CD56 or NKG2C T cell subset, CD4+ or CD8+ T cells, or bulk PBMC T cells (not recorded which). Every receptor here comes from a man in his late teens or twenties in good health.

This chain joins TRBV7-9 and TRBJ2-1. The CDR3 is 11 amino acids. Per germline, CDR1 SEHNR and CDR2 FQNEAQ (reference sequence). The CDR3 sequence is CASLDVDEQFF.

The V call is TRBV24-1, the J call TRBJ1-1; TCRdb calls TRBD1, which cannot be checked without DNA. The CDR3 covers 15 residues. Germline values: CDR1 KGHDR, CDR2 SFDVKD. CDR3 residues: CATSDPRQGDTEAFF.

The rearrangement links TRBV29-1 to TRBJ2-1. The CDR3 extends over 13 amino acids. Per germline, CDR1 SQVTM and CDR2 ANQGSEA. CDR3 in amino acids: CSVYPADYNEQFF.

V usage is TRBV12-3 or TRBV12-4 and J usage is TRBJ2-1. The CDR3 contains 14 residues. The CDR3 is CASRSWALDNEQFF.

The CDR3 loop reads CASMSPIGANVLTF. This chain connects TRBV7-9 to TRBJ2-6; the TCRdb D gene call, TRBD1, has no DNA to confirm it. This CDR3 has 14 amino acids. CDR1 is SEHNR and CDR2 is FQNEAQ in the germline V gene (reference sequence).

This chain joins TRBV19 and TRBJ2-2; lacking DNA, the TRBD1 call made by TCRdb goes unchecked. There are 12 residues in the CDR3. The germline gives CDR1 LNHDA, CDR2 SQIVND (reference sequence). The CDR3 is CASSGAPGELFF.

The V and J genes are TRBV27 and TRBJ2-7; TCRdb returns TRBD1, unconfirmable since there is no DNA. Germline V gene data show CDR1 as MNHEY and CDR2 as SMNVEV (reference sequence). The CDR3 is 17 amino acids. CDR3 in amino acids: CASSLTPGQGRMGEQYF.

V is TRBV9 and J is TRBJ2-3; TCRdb outputs TRBD1, but without DNA this stays unchecked. Germline V gene lookup returns CDR1 SGDLS and CDR2 YYNGEE. CDR3 length equals 15 residues. This chain's CDR3 is CASSPRTGVTDTQYF.

The chain is built from TRBV10-3 and TRBJ2-1; TCRdb's D call, TRBD1, is unchecked because there is no DNA. Germline V gene sequence: CDR1 ENHRY, CDR2 SYGVKD. The CDR3 loop spans 15 amino acids. This CDR3 reads CAISSETGRFNEQFF.

V and J are TRBV5-1 and TRBJ2-1; the D call from TCRdb, TRBD2, cannot be confirmed without DNA. The CDR3 is made up of 14 amino acids. Germline lookup yields CDR1 SGHRS and CDR2 YFSETQ. The CDR3 here is CASSQEGLTNEQFF.

The CDR3 reads CASSDLGSLGIPNEQFF. V is TRBV9 and J is TRBJ2-1. The CDR3 covers 17 residues. Germline V gene sequence: CDR1 SGDLS, CDR2 YYNGEE.

The chain carries TRBV6-5 and TRBJ1-1. CDR3 size: 14 residues. CDR1 and CDR2 from the germline V gene are MNHEY and SVGAGI. CDR3 sequence: CASSYSQMNTEAFF.

The V and J genes are TRBV7-9 and TRBJ1-2. The CDR3 spans 14 residues. Germline values: CDR1 SEHNR, CDR2 FQNEAQ (reference sequence). CDR3 in amino acids: CASSLGAGDHGYTF.

This chain joins TRBV5-4 and TRBJ2-1; TCRdb names TRBD2, which stays unverified in the absence of DNA. The CDR3 totals 14 residues. Germline CDR1 reads SGHNT; CDR2 reads YYREEE (reference sequence). Here the CDR3 reads CASSPEGGGNEQFF.

The chain has TRBV7-9 and TRBJ2-3; TCRdb outputs TRBD2, but without DNA this stays unchecked. CDR3 size: 16 residues. Germline V CDR1 and CDR2: SEHNR, FQNEAQ (reference sequence). The CDR3 protein is CASSPVAGGSTDTQYF.

CDR3 region: CASSLAGGEAFF. The chain couples TRBV5-1 to TRBJ1-1; as DNA is missing, the TRBD1 call by TCRdb cannot be tested. Germline V CDR1 and CDR2: SGHRS, YFSETQ. The CDR3 covers 12 residues.

This chain joins TRBV5-5 and TRBJ2-3; with no DNA, the TCRdb D assignment of TRBD1 cannot be verified. CDR3 length equals 15 residues. From germline, CDR1 is SGHKS and CDR2 YYEKEE (reference sequence). This CDR3 reads CASSLEQGTTDTQYF.

The rearrangement uses TRBV7-9 and TRBJ2-5. The CDR3 consists of 15 residues. Germline V gene data show CDR1 as SEHNR and CDR2 as FQNEAQ (reference sequence). The CDR3 protein is CASSKRGLLQETQYF.

The V gene is TRBV29-1, the J gene TRBJ2-5. The germline gives CDR1 SQVTM, CDR2 ANQGSEA. The length of the CDR3 is 11 residues. This CDR3 is CSSPVGETQYF.

The chain couples TRBV7-8 to TRBJ1-1; there is no DNA to check the TCRdb D call of TRBD1. CDR3 length: 15 residues. The germline V gene has CDR1 SGHVS and CDR2 FQNEAQ. The CDR3 is CASSLRQGMNTEAFF. The variable domain in full, with the rest retrieved from reference TRBV7-8 and TRBJ1-1, is GAGVSQSPRYKVAKRGQDVALRCDPISGHVSLFWYQQALGQGPEFLTYFQNEAQLDKSGLPSDRFFAERPEGSVSTLKIQRTQQEDSAVYLCASSLRQGMNTEAFFGQGTRLTVV.

The chain carries TRBV10-2 and TRBJ1-5; there is no DNA to check the TCRdb D call of TRBD1. This CDR3 has 17 amino acids. From germline, CDR1 is WSHSY and CDR2 SAAADI. The CDR3 spells CAIGNPGQGAANQPQHF.

This chain uses TRBV4-2 with TRBJ2-2; TCRdb returns TRBD2, unconfirmable since there is no DNA. CDR3 length: 18 amino acids. The germline V gene has CDR1 LGHNA and CDR2 YNFKEQ. The CDR3 loop is CASSPRNGLAGGDGALFF.

The chain uses TRBV6-2 or TRBV6-3 and TRBJ1-5. The CDR3 is 13 residues long. Germline values: CDR1 MNHEY, CDR2 SVGEGT. CDR3 residues: CASSISVNQPQHF.

The J gene is TRBJ1-1, the V gene TRBV6-5. This CDR3 has 14 residues. Germline loops: CDR1 MNHEY, CDR2 SVGAGI. The CDR3 sequence is CASSLVDVGTEAFF.

The CDR3 here is CASSFLQKTDTQYF. V is TRBV12-3 or TRBV12-4 and J is TRBJ2-3. The CDR3 is 14 residues long.

V and J are TRBV7-6 and TRBJ2-1; the D call from TCRdb, TRBD1, cannot be confirmed without DNA. From germline, CDR1 is SGHVS and CDR2 FNYEAQ. This CDR3 region has 18 residues. The CDR3 is CASSSTPYSGRAHNEQFF.

This chain links TRBV14 with TRBJ1-4. Per germline, CDR1 SGHDN and CDR2 FVKESK. This CDR3 comprises 13 residues. This CDR3 is CASSITGNEKLFF. Filled out from reference TRBV14 and TRBJ1-4, the complete variable domain reads EAGVTQFPSHSVIEKGQTVTLRCDPISGHDNLYWYRRVMGKEIKFLLHFVKESKQDESGMPNNRFLAERTGGTYSTLKVQPAELEDSGVYFCASSITGNEKLFFGSGTQLSVL.